What follows are 17 T cell receptor beta chains derived from one specimen sequenced in a study of blood T cell repertoires in COVID-19. Profiling relied on immunoSEQ multiplex PCR, and the TCRdb table lists in-frame clones only, not all of them. The sample includes about 120,000 clones, 75% to 90% of them seen just once. Sequenced material: peripheral blood. These receptor sequences come from a man in his 70s with active or convalescent COVID-19.

V gene TRBV14 combines with J gene TRBJ2-7; a possible D gene is TRBD2 (5 bases). The V end was cut by 4 bases, the J end by 3 bases, with 16 bases between. This CDR3 contains 15 residues. Germline V CDR1 and CDR2: SGHDN, FVKESK. The CDR3 protein is CASSRVGSQRYEQYF. In nucleotides, the CDR3 is TGTGCCAGCAGCCGCGTGGGGAGCCAACGCTACGAGCAGTACTTC.

CDR3 sequence (DNA): TGTGCCAGCAGCTTACCTCAGGGAGGCGAGCAGTACTTC. Its translation: CASSLPQGGEQYF. V is TRBV7-8 and J is TRBJ2-7; tentatively, D is TRBD2 (6 bases). Germline V gene lookup returns CDR1 SGHVS and CDR2 FQNEAQ. V was clipped by 2 bases and J by 6 bases, with 11 bases between them. This CDR3 has 13 amino acids.

This rearrangement joins TRBV28 to TRBJ1-1; TRBD1 might be the D (6 bases). V shed 5 bases and J shed 1 base, with 20 bases lying between them. Germline CDR1 MDHEN, CDR2 SYDVKM. CDR3 length: 17 amino acids. CDR3 region: CASSPYPQGWANTEAFF. CDR3 sequence (DNA): TGTGCCAGCAGTCCCTACCCACAGGGTTGGGCGAACACTGAAGCTTTCTTT.

The chain links TRBV2 to TRBJ2-3; weak D call: TRBD2 (6 bases). Germline CDR1 SNHLY, CDR2 FYNNEI. Deletions cut 2 bases from V and 0 bases from J, with 18 bases between. This CDR3 is built from 18 residues. The CDR3 loop is CASSEPQELAASTDTQYF. CDR3 DNA sequence: TGTGCCAGCAGTGAACCCCAGGAACTAGCAGCTAGCACAGATACGCAGTATTTT.

CDR3 region: CSASGKNEQFF. CDR3 nucleotide sequence: TGCAGTGCTAGCGGGAAGAATGAGCAGTTCTTC. The V and J genes are TRBV20-1 and TRBJ2-1, with a possible D match to TRBD2 (5 bases). The CDR3 has 11 amino acids. The ends were cut back, 3 bases at V and 7 bases at J, with 7 bases in the middle. The germline V gene encodes CDR1 DFQATT and CDR2 SNEGSKA (reference sequence).

V gene TRBV5-4 combines with J gene TRBJ2-7; D gene unclear. Trimming shortened V by 4 bases and J by 6 bases, and 14 bases separated the two germline ends. Looked up from germline, CDR1 is SGHNT and CDR2 is YYREEE (reference sequence). This CDR3 comprises 13 residues. The CDR3 reads CASSQTASGEQYF. The CDR3 nucleotides are TGTGCCAGCAGCCAAACAGCCAGTGGCGAGCAGTACTTC.

CDR3 residues: CATQAGGMAYEQYF. The DNA for the CDR3 is TGTGCCACCCAGGCGGGAGGAATGGCCTACGAGCAGTACTTC. This chain joins TRBV7-2 and TRBJ2-7, with 8 bases aligning to TRBD2. Germline values: CDR1 SGHTA, CDR2 FQGNSA. The CDR3 extends over 14 amino acids. Unmatched junction bases numbered 10, after V lost 10 bases and J lost 2 bases.

The chain has TRBV19 and TRBJ1-1; D gene uncertain. The CDR3 consists of 13 residues. With 5 bases removed from V and 1 base from J, the gap between germline ends came to 8 bases. CDR1 LNHDA and CDR2 SQIVND come from the germline V gene (reference sequence). The CDR3 reads CASSPRGNTEAFF. DNA for the CDR3: TGTGCCAGTAGTCCCCGGGGGAACACTGAAGCTTTCTTT.

Points on this clone: The identical CDR3 is also encoded by other nucleotide sequences in the sample. The rearrangement links TRBV19 to TRBJ2-1; D possibly corresponds to TRBD2 (6 bases). V dropped 3 bases and J dropped 0 bases, with 9 bases sitting between them. The CDR3 spans 15 residues. The germline gives CDR1 LNHDA, CDR2 SQIVND (reference sequence). CDR3 loop: CASSIDGSSYNEQFF. Written as DNA, the CDR3 is TGTGCCAGTAGTATCGACGGGAGCTCCTACAATGAGCAGTTCTTC.

The gene calls are TRBV4-1 and TRBJ1-5; D call uncertain. Germline V gene lookup returns CDR1 MGHRA and CDR2 YSYEKL. Deletions cut 1 base from V and 5 bases from J, with 6 bases between. This CDR3 has 13 amino acids. Here the CDR3 DNA reads TGCGCCAGCAGCCAAGTTTTAGATCAGCCCCAGCATTTT. It yields the protein CASSQVLDQPQHF.

The chain couples TRBV5-6 to TRBJ1-6; TRBD1 might be the D (5 bases). The length of the CDR3 is 14 residues. The ends were cut back, 1 base at V and 16 bases at J, with 18 bases in the middle. Germline CDR1 reads SGHDT; CDR2 reads YYEEEE. The CDR3 sequence is CASSLLGPDTNLHF. CDR3 bases: TGTGCCAGCAGCTTGTTGGGGCCGGATACCAATCTCCACTTT.

The chain employs TRBV2 and TRBJ2-3; 10 bases are shared with TRBD2. Germline V gives CDR1 SNHLY, CDR2 FYNNEI. The V and J ends lost 8 bases and 4 bases, in that order; junction bases with no gene match: 6. The CDR3 totals 14 residues. DNA of the CDR3: TGTGCCAGCTCAGCGGGAGGGCCTTCAGATACGCAGTATTTT. This sequence encodes CASSAGGPSDTQYF.

V and J are TRBV19 and TRBJ2-7; a weak D match, TRBD2 (6 bases). The V gene's germline CDR1 is LNHDA and CDR2 SQIVND (reference sequence). The CDR3 has 14 amino acids. Trimming removed 6 bases at V and 0 bases at J, with 12 bases between. CDR3 in amino acids: CASSLGGYSYEQYF. The CDR3 DNA is TGTGCCAGTAGCCTTGGGGGGTACTCCTACGAGCAGTACTTC.

The chain recombines TRBV2 with TRBJ2-3, with D possibly matching TRBD1 (6 bases). V was shortened by 7 bases and J by 0 bases, with 14 bases between the two germline ends. The CDR3 sequence is 15 residues long. Germline V gene sequence: CDR1 SNHLY, CDR2 FYNNEI. The CDR3 DNA reads as TGTGCCAGCAAGAGGTGGGGGCCTAGCACAGATACGCAGTATTTT. It encodes CASKRWGPSTDTQYF.

The rearrangement uses TRBV18 and TRBJ2-5; weak D call: TRBD1 (5 bases). Germline-derived CDR1 and CDR2 are KGHSH and LQKENI. V was clipped by 3 bases and J by 3 bases, with 17 bases between them. CDR3 length equals 16 residues. As DNA, the CDR3 is TGTGCCAGCTCACCTCCCATTGGACACTCGAAAGAGACCCAGTACTTC. This translates into CASSPPIGHSKETQYF.

The chain is built from TRBV19 and TRBJ2-1, with 10 bases identical to TRBD2. Trimming at V came to 6 bases and at J to 7 bases, leaving 9 bases not matched to a gene. In germline, CDR1 is LNHDA, CDR2 SQIVND (reference sequence). The CDR3 loop spans 15 amino acids. The CDR3 loop reads CASRPSGSEFNEQFF. The CDR3 DNA reads TGTGCCAGTAGACCTAGCGGGAGTGAATTTAATGAGCAGTTCTTC.

This clone was seen just once. The chain joins TRBV5-1 to TRBJ2-3; D is possibly TRBD1 (6 bases). Trimming removed 4 bases from V and 2 bases from J, with 14 bases in between. CDR3 length equals 15 residues. Germline loops: CDR1 SGHRS, CDR2 YFSETQ. As DNA, the CDR3 is TGCGCCAGCAGCCCGTCAGGGGCAAACACAGATACGCAGTATTTT. This sequence encodes CASSPSGANTDTQYF.